Below, 22 T cell receptor beta chains from the same sample are listed, as sequenced in a study of graft-versus-host responses after intestinal transplantation. Sequenced by immunoSEQ multiplex PCR; TCRdb stores in-frame clones only, minus some. The repertoire holds 35,000 to 50,000 clones, with nearly 95% as singletons. These receptors have no known antigen. Sequenced material: unstimulated CD8+ T cells sorted from spleen or lymph node cells, taken before transplant. These receptors originate from a human donor who was the organ donor for an intestinal transplant.

Details on this clone: Germline is not matched at one junction end, which may reflect a read error. The V gene is TRBV7-7, the J gene TRBJ2-1; the match to TRBD2 covers 10 bases. The CDR3 has 14 amino acids. The germline gives CDR1 SSHAT, CDR2 FNYEAQ (reference sequence). The CDR3 coding sequence is TGTGCTAGCAGCTTAGCGGGGGGCTCCAATGAGCAGTTCTTC. It encodes CASSLAGGSNEQFF.

This clone has a single count. V usage is TRBV27 and J usage is TRBJ2-7; D possibly corresponds to TRBD2 (5 bases). CDR3 length: 14 amino acids. CDR1 and CDR2 (germline): MNHEY, SMNVEV (reference sequence). Trimming cost V 4 bases and J 2 bases, with 12 bases left between them. The DNA of the CDR3 is TGTGCCAGCAGTTACGGTCCGGGGACCTACGAGCAGTACTTC. The encoded protein is CASSYGPGTYEQYF.

The DNA for the CDR3 is TGTGCCAGCAGCTTAGACAGGGAAGCCAAAAACATTCAGTACTTC. Translated, it gives CASSLDREAKNIQYF. This sequence joins TRBV7-9 and TRBJ2-4, with D perhaps matching TRBD1 (6 bases). This CDR3 has 15 residues. The V end lost 1 base, the J end lost 0 bases, and 7 bases lay between the germline ends. Germline V CDR1 and CDR2: SEHNR, FQNEAQ (reference sequence). Drawing the rest from reference TRBV7-9 and TRBJ2-4, the complete variable domain is DTGVSQNPRHKITKRGQNVTFRCDPISEHNRLYWYRQTLGQGPEFLTYFQNEAQLEKSRLLSDRFSAERPKGSFSTLEIQRTEQGDSAMYLCASSLDREAKNIQYFGAGTRLSVL.

The gene calls are TRBV6-6 and TRBJ1-6; the D is unclear. The length of the CDR3 is 15 residues. V lost 0 bases, J lost 13 bases, and 16 bases lay in between. The germline gives CDR1 MNHNY, CDR2 SVGAGI (reference sequence). The CDR3 spells CASSYSVDMLDPLHF. The CDR3 DNA sequence: TGTGCCAGCAGTTACTCGGTTGACATGTTGGACCCCCTCCACTTT.

The chain recombines TRBV27 with TRBJ1-6; a weak D match, TRBD1 (6 bases). Trimming shortened V by 2 bases and J by 1 base, and 12 bases separated the two germline ends. This CDR3 has 17 amino acids. The germline gives CDR1 MNHEY, CDR2 SMNVEV (reference sequence). The CDR3 bases are TGTGCCAGCAGTTTAGGGGGGGCGGCATCCTATAATTCACCCCTCCACTTT. Protein sequence: CASSLGGAASYNSPLHF.

The chain uses TRBV7-9 and TRBJ2-3, with TRBD2 matching 12 bases. Germline-derived CDR1 and CDR2 are SEHNR and FQNEAQ (reference sequence). V gave up 1 base and J gave up 6 bases; unmatched junction bases: 2. This CDR3 is 15 amino acids long. CDR3 in amino acids: CASSLGTSGVDTQYF. The CDR3, as DNA: TGTGCCAGCAGCTTAGGGACTAGCGGGGTCGATACGCAGTATTTT.

The CDR3 spells CASGTDSLSYNEQFF. The DNA of the CDR3 is TGTGCCAGCGGAACGGACAGCCTCTCCTACAATGAGCAGTTCTTC. The rearrangement joins TRBV5-4 to TRBJ2-1; TRBD1 is a possible D gene (6 bases). Trimming cost V 7 bases and J 0 bases, with 14 bases left between them. The CDR3 is made up of 15 amino acids. CDR1 and CDR2 (germline): SGHNT, YYREEE (reference sequence).

Turning to this clone: Within the sample, other DNA sequences also encode this same CDR3. The chain is built from TRBV4-1 and TRBJ2-7; a possible D gene is TRBD2 (6 bases). The ends were cut back, 2 bases at V and 7 bases at J, with 18 bases in the middle. This CDR3 is 15 amino acids long. Germline loops: CDR1 MGHRA, CDR2 YSYEKL. CDR3 sequence (DNA): TGCGCCAGCAGCCAATTTCCGGGGGTAGAATATGAGCAGTACTTC. This translates into CASSQFPGVEYEQYF.

The rearrangement joins TRBV11-2 to TRBJ1-6, with D possibly being TRBD1 (6 bases). CDR1 SGHAT and CDR2 FQNNGV come from the germline V gene. This CDR3 comprises 15 residues. The germline V and J ends were trimmed by 2 bases and 3 bases, with 8 bases remaining between them. CDR3 in amino acids: CASSLRQVYNSPLHF. The CDR3 nucleotides are TGTGCCAGCAGCTTACGACAGGTCTATAATTCACCCCTCCACTTT.

This chain connects TRBV7-3 to TRBJ2-1; D is possibly TRBD1 or TRBD2 (5 bases each). With 0 bases removed from V and 6 bases from J, the gap between germline ends came to 15 bases. Germline lookup yields CDR1 SGHTA and CDR2 FQGTGA. The CDR3 sequence is 16 residues long. CDR3 protein: CASSLTTGTLGNEQFF. The CDR3, as DNA: TGTGCCAGCAGCTTAACCACCGGGACCTTGGGCAATGAGCAGTTCTTC.

The V call is TRBV2, the J call TRBJ1-2, with 8 bases aligning to TRBD1. V trimming: 4 bases; J trimming: 4 bases; junction bases outside the gene matches: 11. The CDR3 extends over 16 amino acids. CDR1 and CDR2 from the germline V gene are SNHLY and FYNNEI. As DNA, the CDR3 is TGTGCCAGCAGTGCCTTACAGACAGGGGTGGCCTATGGCTACACCTTC. Translation gives CASSALQTGVAYGYTF.

This chain connects TRBV6-1 to TRBJ1-2; maybe TRBD1 (6 bases). This CDR3 is built from 15 residues. With 2 bases removed from V and 6 bases from J, the gap between germline ends came to 16 bases. Germline assignment: CDR1 MNHNS and CDR2 SASEGT. CDR3: CASSEWETGLDGYTF. For the CDR3, the DNA is TGTGCCAGCAGTGAATGGGAAACAGGGTTGGATGGCTACACCTTC.

The chain combines TRBV19 with TRBJ2-7; the match to TRBD2 covers 7 bases. In germline, CDR1 is LNHDA, CDR2 SQIVND (reference sequence). J gave up 6 bases and V 5 bases, and 4 bases lay outside the gene matches. CDR3 length: 12 residues. For the CDR3, the DNA is TGTGCCAGTAGTGGGAGGGCCGGCGAGCAGTACTTC. This sequence encodes CASSGRAGEQYF.

The chain employs TRBV7-9 and TRBJ1-1; a weak D match, TRBD1 (5 bases). Trimming left V 1 base short and J 6 bases short, with 6 bases between. Germline loops: CDR1 SEHNR, CDR2 FQNEAQ (reference sequence). The CDR3 is 12 amino acids. For the CDR3, the DNA is TGTGCCAGCAGCTTAGGGGGCGCTGAAGCTTTCTTT. Translation gives CASSLGGAEAFF.

This clone was detected only a few times. This rearrangement joins TRBV10-1 to TRBJ2-2, with D tentatively TRBD1 (5 bases). Germline assignment: CDR1 WNHNN and CDR2 SYGVQD (reference sequence). The V and J ends lost 3 bases and 1 base respectively, with 12 bases between them. The CDR3 totals 16 residues. The CDR3 loop reads CASSDAGIMNTGELFF. The CDR3 nucleotides read TGCGCCAGCAGTGATGCAGGGATCATGAACACCGGGGAGCTGTTTTTT.

The J gene is TRBJ2-3, the V gene TRBV4-3, with 9 bases fitting TRBD2. Looked up from germline, CDR1 is LGHNA and CDR2 is YSLEER. V lost 2 bases to trimming and J lost 4 bases; unmatched junction nucleotides: 4. The CDR3 runs 15 residues. The chain's CDR3 is CASSQSAGGADTQYF. As DNA, the CDR3 is TGCGCCAGCAGCCAATCGGCGGGGGGGGCAGATACGCAGTATTTT.

This clone appeared a single time. This sequence joins TRBV7-6 and TRBJ2-1; 7 bases are shared with TRBD2. The germline V gene encodes CDR1 SGHVS and CDR2 FNYEAQ. CDR3 length equals 16 residues. V was pared by 5 bases and J by 0 bases, with 7 bases of the junction left unmatched. The CDR3 DNA is TGTGCCAGCAGCCAGTCGGGGGGAAGCTCCTACAATGAGCAGTTCTTC. As protein: CASSQSGGSSYNEQFF.

This rearrangement joins TRBV4-1 to TRBJ1-1; TRBD1 might be the D (5 bases). The CDR3 is made up of 16 amino acids. Trimming removed 4 bases at V and 2 bases at J, with 17 bases between. The germline V gene encodes CDR1 MGHRA and CDR2 YSYEKL. This chain's CDR3 is CASSRTTGTPNTEAFF. CDR3 sequence (DNA): TGCGCCAGCAGCCGGACCACCGGGACTCCTAACACTGAAGCTTTCTTT.

The V call is TRBV9, the J call TRBJ2-7; D ambiguous. The length of the CDR3 is 14 residues. Germline values: CDR1 SGDLS, CDR2 YYNGEE. Trimming left V 0 bases short and J 2 bases short, with 9 bases between. CDR3 DNA: TGTGCCAGCAGCGTAGCTGGCAGCCCCTACGAGCAGTACTTC. It codes for CASSVAGSPYEQYF.

The chain recombines TRBV2 with TRBJ2-4, with D possibly called TRBD1 or TRBD2 (6 bases each). Trimming pared 1 base from V and 8 bases from J, leaving 12 bases between. The germline CDR1 and CDR2 sequences are SNHLY and FYNNEI. The CDR3 has 14 amino acids. In nucleotides, the CDR3 is TGTGCCAGCAGTGAAGGGGGGGCAGAGGACATTCAGTACTTC. Translation gives CASSEGGAEDIQYF.

This rearrangement joins TRBV7-9 to TRBJ2-2; TRBD2 matches at 10 bases. The CDR3 contains 15 residues. Germline V lookup: CDR1 SEHNR, CDR2 FQNEAQ (reference sequence). V dropped 4 bases and J dropped 5; count of bases not matched to a gene: 4. This chain's CDR3 is CASSSPGLATGELFF. CDR3 DNA sequence: TGTGCCAGCAGCTCACCGGGACTAGCGACCGGGGAGCTGTTTTTT.

The V and J genes are TRBV7-2 and TRBJ1-2, with 11 bases identical to TRBD1. V shed 1 base and J 8 bases; nucleotides not matched to a gene: 3. CDR1 and CDR2 from the germline V gene are SGHTA and FQGNSA. This CDR3 comprises 14 residues. CDR3 in DNA: TGTGCCAGCAGCTTAGGGACAGGGGGCGGGGGCTACACCTTC. This sequence encodes CASSLGTGGGGYTF.